This TCR beta chain was found in a study of T cell changes during pregnancy in multiple sclerosis (dated by TCRdb to 2018 to 2020). Concerning the study at large: Changes in the T cell repertoire over the course of pregnancy were examined in this study in women with multiple sclerosis.

Taken from the germline V gene, the CDR1 and CDR2 loops are SGDLS and YYNGEE. The CDR3 spans 14 residues, from the cysteine through the phenylalanine. Left in the record is the CDR3 DNA by itself, 42 bases read in frame from the first base. The germline ends are 9 bases apart after V is trimmed by 4 bases and J by 1 base. Details on this clone: Its recognized antigen is unknown. No per-base quality is available; no much larger clone lies one base away.

Libraries were built with the immunoSEQ multiplex PCR assay. TCRdb obtained this table from immuneACCESS and retained in-frame rearrangements with V and J assigned. These tables miss some clones; where compared with another copy, unresolved V genes account for less than half of the shortfall, and the remainder is unexplained. The sample table records approximately 41,000 clones; roughly nine tenths of these occur just once. The ten largest clones capture around 1.2% of the sample. This chain is built from TRBV9 and TRBJ1-5; D gene: possibly TRBD1, on 6 matching bases. This sample comprised CD4+ T cells from peripheral blood mononuclear cells, obtained in the first trimester of pregnancy. The clonotype comes from a female donor with multiple sclerosis, enrolled in a pregnancy study. The nucleotide sequence is TGTGCCAGCAGCTTAGGGACAAGCAATCAGCCCCAGCATTTT. The resulting protein is CASSLGTSNQPQHF.